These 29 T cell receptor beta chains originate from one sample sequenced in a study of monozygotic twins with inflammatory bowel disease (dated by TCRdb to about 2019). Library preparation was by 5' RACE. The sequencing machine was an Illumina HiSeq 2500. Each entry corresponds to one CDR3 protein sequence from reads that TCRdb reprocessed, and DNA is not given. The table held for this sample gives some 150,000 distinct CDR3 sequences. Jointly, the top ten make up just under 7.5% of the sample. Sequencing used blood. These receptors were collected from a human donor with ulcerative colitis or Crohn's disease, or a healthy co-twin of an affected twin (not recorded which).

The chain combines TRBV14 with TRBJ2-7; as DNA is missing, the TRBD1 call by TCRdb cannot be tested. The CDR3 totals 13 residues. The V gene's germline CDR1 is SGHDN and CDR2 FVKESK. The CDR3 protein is CASSQIGGGEQYF.

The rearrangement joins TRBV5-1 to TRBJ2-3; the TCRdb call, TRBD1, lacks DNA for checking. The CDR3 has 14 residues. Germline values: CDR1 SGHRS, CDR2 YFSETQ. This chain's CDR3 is CASRTPGYPDTQYF.

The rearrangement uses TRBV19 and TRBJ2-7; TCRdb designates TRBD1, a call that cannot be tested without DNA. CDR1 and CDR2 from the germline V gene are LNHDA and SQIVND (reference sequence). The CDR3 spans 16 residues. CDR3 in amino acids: CASQTGARGGSYEQYF.

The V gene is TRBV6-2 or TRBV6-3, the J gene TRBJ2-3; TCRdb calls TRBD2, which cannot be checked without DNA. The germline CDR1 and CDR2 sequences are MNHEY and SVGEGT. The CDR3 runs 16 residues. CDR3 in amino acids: CASSSGTSIYTDTQYF.

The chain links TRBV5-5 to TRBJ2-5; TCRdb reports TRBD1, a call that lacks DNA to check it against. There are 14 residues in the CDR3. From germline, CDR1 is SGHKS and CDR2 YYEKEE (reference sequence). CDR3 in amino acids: CASSAGQGVETQYF.

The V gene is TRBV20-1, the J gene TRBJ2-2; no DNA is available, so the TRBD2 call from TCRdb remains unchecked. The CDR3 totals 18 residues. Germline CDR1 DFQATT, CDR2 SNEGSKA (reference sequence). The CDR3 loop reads CSARDQGSGRSVTGELFF.

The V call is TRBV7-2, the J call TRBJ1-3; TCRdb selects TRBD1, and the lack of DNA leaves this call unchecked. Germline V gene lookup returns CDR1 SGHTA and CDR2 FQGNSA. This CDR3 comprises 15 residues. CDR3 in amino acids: CASSLDRLSGNTIYF.

This chain's CDR3 is CATRWGSGRSDEQFF. The chain combines TRBV10-3 with TRBJ2-1; as DNA is missing, the TRBD2 call by TCRdb cannot be tested. The germline gives CDR1 ENHRY, CDR2 SYGVKD. CDR3 length: 15 residues.

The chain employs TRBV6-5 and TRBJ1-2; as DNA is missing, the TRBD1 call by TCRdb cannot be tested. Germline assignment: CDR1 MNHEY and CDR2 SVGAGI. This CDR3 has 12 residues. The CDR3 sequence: CASGGTIYGYTF.

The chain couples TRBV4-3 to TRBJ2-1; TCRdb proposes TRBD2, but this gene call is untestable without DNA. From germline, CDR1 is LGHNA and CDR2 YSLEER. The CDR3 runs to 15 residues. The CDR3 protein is CAGSQQKREGNEQFF.

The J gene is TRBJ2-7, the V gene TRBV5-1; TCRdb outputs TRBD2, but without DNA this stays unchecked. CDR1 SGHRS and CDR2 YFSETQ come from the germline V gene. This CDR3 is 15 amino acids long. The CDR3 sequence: CASSFGAGQLYEQYF.

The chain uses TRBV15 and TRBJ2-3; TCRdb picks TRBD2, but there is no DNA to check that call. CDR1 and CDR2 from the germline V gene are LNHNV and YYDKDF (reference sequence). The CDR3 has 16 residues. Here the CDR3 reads CATSRDGTSGTDTQYF.

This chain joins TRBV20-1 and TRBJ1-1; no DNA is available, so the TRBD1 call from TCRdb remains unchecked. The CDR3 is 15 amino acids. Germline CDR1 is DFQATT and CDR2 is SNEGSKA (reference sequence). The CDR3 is CSASEGNRRNTEAFF.

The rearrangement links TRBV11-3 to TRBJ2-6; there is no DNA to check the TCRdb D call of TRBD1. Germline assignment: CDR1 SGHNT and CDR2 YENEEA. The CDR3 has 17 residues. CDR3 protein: CASSPGTGQTGANVLTF. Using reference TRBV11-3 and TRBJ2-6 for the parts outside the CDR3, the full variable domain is EAGVVQSPRYKIIEKKQPVAFWCNPISGHNTLYWYLQNLGQGPELLIRYENEEAVDDSQLPKDRFSAERLKGVDSTLKIQPAELGDSAVYLCASSPGTGQTGANVLTFGAGSRLTVL.

CDR3 in amino acids: CASSPTLEEVVQNEQFF. The genes are TRBV5-6 and TRBJ2-1; TCRdb returns TRBD2, unconfirmable since there is no DNA. CDR3 size: 17 residues. The V gene's germline CDR1 is SGHDT and CDR2 YYEEEE.

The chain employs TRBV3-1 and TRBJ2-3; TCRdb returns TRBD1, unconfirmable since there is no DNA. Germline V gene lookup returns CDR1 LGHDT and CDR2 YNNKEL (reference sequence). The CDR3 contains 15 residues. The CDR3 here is CASSQVRDRTDTQYF.

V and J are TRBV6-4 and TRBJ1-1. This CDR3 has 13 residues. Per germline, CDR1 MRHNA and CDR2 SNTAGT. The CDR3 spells CASSAQLNTEAFF.

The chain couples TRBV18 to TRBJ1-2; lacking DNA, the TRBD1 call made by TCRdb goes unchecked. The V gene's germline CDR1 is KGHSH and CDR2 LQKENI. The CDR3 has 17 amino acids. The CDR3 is CASSPAPRGGRDYGYTF. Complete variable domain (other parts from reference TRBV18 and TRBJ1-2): NAGVMQNPRHLVRRRGQEARLRCSPMKGHSHVYWYRQLPEEGLKFMVYLQKENIIDESGMPKERFSAEFPKEGPSILRIQQVVRGDSAAYFCASSPAPRGGRDYGYTFGSGTRLTVV.

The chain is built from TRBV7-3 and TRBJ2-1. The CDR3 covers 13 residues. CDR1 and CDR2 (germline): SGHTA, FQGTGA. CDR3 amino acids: CASSIDEYNEQFF.

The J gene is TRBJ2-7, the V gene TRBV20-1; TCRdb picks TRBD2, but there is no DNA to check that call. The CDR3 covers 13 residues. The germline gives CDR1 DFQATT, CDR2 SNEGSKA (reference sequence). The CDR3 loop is CSASAGTVYEQYF.

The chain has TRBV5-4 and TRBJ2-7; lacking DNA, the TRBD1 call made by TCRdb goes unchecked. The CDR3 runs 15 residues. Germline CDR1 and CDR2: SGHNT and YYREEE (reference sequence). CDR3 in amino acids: CASSLGGGSSYEQYF.

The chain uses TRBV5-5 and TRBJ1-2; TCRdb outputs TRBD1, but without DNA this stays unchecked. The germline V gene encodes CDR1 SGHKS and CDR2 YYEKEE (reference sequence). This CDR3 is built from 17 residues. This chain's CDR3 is CASSSNQGAVSGYGYTF.

CDR3 region: CAWRDSGKGAFF. The rearrangement links TRBV30 to TRBJ1-1. CDR3 size: 12 residues. The germline CDR1 and CDR2 sequences are GTSNPN and SVGIG (reference sequence).

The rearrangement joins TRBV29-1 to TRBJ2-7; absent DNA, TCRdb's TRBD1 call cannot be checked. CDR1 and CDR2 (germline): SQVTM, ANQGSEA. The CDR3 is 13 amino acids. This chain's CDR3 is CSVRVGPFYEQYF.

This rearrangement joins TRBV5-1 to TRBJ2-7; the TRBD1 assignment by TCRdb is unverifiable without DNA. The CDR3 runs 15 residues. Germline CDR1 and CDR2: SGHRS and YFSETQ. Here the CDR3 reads CASSSWTGPTYEQYF. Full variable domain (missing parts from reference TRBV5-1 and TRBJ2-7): KAGVTQTPRYLIKTRGQQVTLSCSPISGHRSVSWYQQTPGQGLQFLFEYFSETQRNKGNFPGRFSGRQFSNSRSEMNVSTLELGDSALYLCASSSWTGPTYEQYFGPGTRLTVT.

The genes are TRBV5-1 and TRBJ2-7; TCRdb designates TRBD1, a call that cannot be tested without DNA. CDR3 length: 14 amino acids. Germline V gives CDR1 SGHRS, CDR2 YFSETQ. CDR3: CASSLQAGNHEQYF.

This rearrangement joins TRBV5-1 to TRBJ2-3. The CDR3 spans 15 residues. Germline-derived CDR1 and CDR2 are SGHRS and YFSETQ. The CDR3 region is CASSLAVGVGDTQYF.

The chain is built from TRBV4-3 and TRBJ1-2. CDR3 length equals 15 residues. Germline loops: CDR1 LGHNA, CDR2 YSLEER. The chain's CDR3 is CASSQDSDYGYGYTF.

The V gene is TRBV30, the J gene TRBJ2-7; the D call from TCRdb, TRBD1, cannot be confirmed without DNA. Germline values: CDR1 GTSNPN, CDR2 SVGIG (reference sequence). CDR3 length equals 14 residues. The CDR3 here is CAWASGTGGHEQYF.